Following are 26 T cell receptor beta chains from one sample sequenced in a study of technical replicates of blood from a handful of donors. Assay: immunoSEQ multiplex PCR; the TCRdb copy retains only in-frame clones and omits some. The sample lists 75,000 to 95,000 clones, roughly 94% occurring once. Material for sequencing was T cells isolated from PBMCs. The receptors originated from a human donor in good health.

The chain is built from TRBV2 and TRBJ2-3; D gene unclear. The CDR3 has 14 amino acids. Trimming stripped 6 bases from V and 6 bases from J, with 16 bases between. Per the germline V gene, CDR1 is SNHLY and CDR2 is FYNNEI. This chain's CDR3 is CASRPSGSLDTQYF. Here the CDR3 DNA reads TGTGCCAGCAGGCCCTCGGGTTCTCTCGATACGCAGTATTTT.

V is TRBV4-2 and J is TRBJ1-5, with unresolved D. V was clipped by 3 bases and J by 5 bases, with 23 bases between them. Per the germline V gene, CDR1 is LGHNA and CDR2 is YNFKEQ. The CDR3 is 18 amino acids. Written as DNA, the CDR3 is TGTGCCAGCAGCCATTACCCGGGAGGAAGGGAAGGGTATCAGCCCCAGCATTTT. It specifies CASSHYPGGREGYQPQHF.

J is TRBJ2-5 and V is TRBV7-9; 10 nucleotides agree with TRBD2. V shed 3 bases and J 7 bases; nucleotides not matched to a gene: 11. CDR1 is SEHNR and CDR2 is FQNEAQ in the germline V gene (reference sequence). The CDR3 is 16 amino acids. The chain's CDR3 is CASSFLDASGGRTQYF. CDR3 nucleotide sequence: TGTGCCAGCAGCTTCTTAGACGCTAGCGGGGGACGGACCCAGTACTTC.

This rearrangement joins TRBV2 to TRBJ2-7, with TRBD1 matching 7 bases. Losses at the gene ends were 6 bases for V and 0 bases for J; bases not matched to a gene: 8. CDR3 length: 15 amino acids. Germline loops: CDR1 SNHLY, CDR2 FYNNEI. The CDR3 nucleotides are TGTGCCAGCAGAACAGGGGCCACATTCTCCTACGAGCAGTACTTC. Its translation: CASRTGATFSYEQYF.

The genes are TRBV18 and TRBJ2-7, with a weak D call TRBD1 (6 bases). Germline V CDR1 and CDR2: KGHSH, LQKENI. Deletions cut 3 bases from V and 2 bases from J, with 11 bases between. The CDR3 runs 14 residues. The CDR3 DNA follows: TGTGCCAGCTCACCGTGGGGGCAAACCTACGAGCAGTACTTC. It yields the protein CASSPWGQTYEQYF. Full variable domain (outside the CDR3, taken from reference TRBV18 and TRBJ2-7): NAGVMQNPRHLVRRRGQEARLRCSPMKGHSHVYWYRQLPEEGLKFMVYLQKENIIDESGMPKERFSAEFPKEGPSILRIQQVVRGDSAAYFCASSPWGQTYEQYFGPGTRLTVT.

The rearrangement uses TRBV6-1 and TRBJ1-2; no firm D call. V lost 4 bases and J lost 8, with 8 bases in between. The CDR3 contains 11 residues. Germline CDR1 is MNHNS and CDR2 is SASEGT. CDR3 DNA sequence: TGTGCCAGCAGTGGCGGTGGCGGCTACACCTTC. This sequence encodes CASSGGGGYTF.

Here the CDR3 reads CAISISGQGAASPLHF. DNA for the CDR3: TGTGCCATCAGTATTTCTGGACAGGGGGCGGCTTCACCCCTCCACTTT. The chain joins TRBV10-3 to TRBJ1-6; 11 bases agree with TRBD1. V lost 5 bases, J lost 9 bases, and 9 bases stayed unmatched. CDR3 size: 16 residues. Germline V gene lookup returns CDR1 ENHRY and CDR2 SYGVKD.

The rearrangement joins TRBV5-1 to TRBJ2-7; 11 nucleotides match TRBD2. After removal of 2 bases from V and 2 bases from J, the junction contained 6 bases not matched to a gene. From germline, CDR1 is SGHRS and CDR2 YFSETQ. There are 16 residues in the CDR3. The CDR3 region has the DNA TGCGCCAGCAGCTTCAGACTAGCGGGGTCAACCTACGAGCAGTACTTC. This encodes CASSFRLAGSTYEQYF.

CDR3 in DNA: TGTGCCAGTAGTGACGGGACTAGCGGGAGCCTACAAGAGACCCAGTACTTC. Protein sequence: CASSDGTSGSLQETQYF. The V call is TRBV19, the J call TRBJ2-5; 14 bases align to TRBD2. Trimming cost V 5 bases and J 2 bases; bases outside gene matches: 7. The CDR3 consists of 17 residues. CDR1 and CDR2 (germline): LNHDA, SQIVND (reference sequence).

The rearrangement links TRBV29-1 to TRBJ1-4; possible D gene TRBD1, 6 bases. Germline loops: CDR1 SQVTM, CDR2 ANQGSEA. This CDR3 comprises 16 residues. V was shortened by 0 bases and J by 2 bases, with 13 bases between the two germline ends. The CDR3 loop is CSVEDLRGGTNEKLFF. The CDR3 nucleotides are TGCAGCGTTGAAGATCTTAGGGGGGGCACTAATGAAAAACTGTTTTTT.

The chain has TRBV4-1 and TRBJ1-1; possible D gene TRBD1, 5 bases. Per the germline V gene, CDR1 is MGHRA and CDR2 is YSYEKL. The CDR3 spans 15 residues. Trimming took off 1 base at V and 0 bases at J, with 9 bases between the two ends. In DNA form, the CDR3 reads TGCGCCAGCAGCCAAGGGACACAAATGAACACTGAAGCTTTCTTT. It codes for CASSQGTQMNTEAFF.

This sequence joins TRBV11-2 and TRBJ1-6, with no clear D. The V end was cut by 5 bases, the J end by 8 bases, with 16 bases between. From germline, CDR1 is SGHAT and CDR2 FQNNGV. The CDR3 is 15 amino acids. The CDR3 sequence: CASSTLIPLDSPLHF. The CDR3, as DNA: TGTGCCAGCAGCACCCTAATTCCGCTTGATTCACCCCTCCACTTT.

The chain's CDR3 is CASSLGQPVSYEQYF. CDR3 nucleotide sequence: TGTGCCAGCAGCTTAGGACAGCCGGTCTCCTACGAGCAGTACTTC. This chain joins TRBV7-2 and TRBJ2-7, with D perhaps matching TRBD1 (5 bases). The germline gives CDR1 SGHTA, CDR2 FQGNSA. V lost 1 base and J lost 0, with 10 bases in between. This CDR3 spans 15 amino acids.

This clone has only one observation. The chain couples TRBV9 to TRBJ2-3, with D uncertain. V lost 3 bases to trimming and J lost 2 bases, with 10 bases between them. CDR3 length: 14 amino acids. Germline values: CDR1 SGDLS, CDR2 YYNGEE. DNA for the CDR3: TGTGCCAGCAGCGCCAGTACCTCCACAGATACGCAGTATTTT. Protein product: CASSASTSTDTQYF.

This chain joins TRBV6-5 and TRBJ1-3, with D hard to call. Germline loops: CDR1 MNHEY, CDR2 SVGAGI. This CDR3 contains 15 residues. V shed 5 bases and J shed 2 bases, with 13 bases lying between them. The DNA for the CDR3 is TGTGCCAGCAGTCCACGTCGGGTGACTGGAAACACCATATATTTT. This translates into CASSPRRVTGNTIYF.

The genes are TRBV19 and TRBJ1-2, with TRBD1 as a possible D gene (5 bases). This CDR3 has 13 residues. CDR1 is LNHDA, CDR2 SQIVND, per germline (reference sequence). With 5 bases removed from V and 9 bases from J, the gap between germline ends came to 16 bases. The CDR3 DNA sequence: TGTGCCAGTAGTGCGGGGACGGCTCTTAGCTACACCTTC. It encodes CASSAGTALSYTF. Looking up the rest from reference TRBV19 and TRBJ1-2 gives the full variable domain: DGGITQSPKYLFRKEGQNVTLSCEQNLNHDAMYWYRQDPGQGLRLIYYSQIVNDFQKGDIAEGYSVSREKKESFPLTVTSAQKNPTAFYLCASSAGTALSYTFGSGTRLTVV.

The V and J genes are TRBV11-2 and TRBJ1-1; 8 bases agree with TRBD1. CDR1 and CDR2 (germline): SGHAT, FQNNGV. This CDR3 comprises 15 residues. The junction had 4 bases not matched to a gene; V was cut back by 3 bases and J by 1 base. The CDR3, as DNA: TGTGCCAGCAGCTTCCAGGGGGCTACGAACACTGAAGCTTTCTTT. It yields the protein CASSFQGATNTEAFF.

The V and J genes are TRBV28 and TRBJ2-1; a possible D gene is TRBD2 (5 bases). The CDR3 covers 14 residues. CDR1 and CDR2 (germline): MDHEN, SYDVKM. Trimming took off 3 bases at V and 8 bases at J, with 14 bases between the two ends. DNA for the CDR3: TGTGCCAGCAGTTTGCCGGGAAGGCAATATGAGCAGTTCTTC. Its protein is CASSLPGRQYEQFF.

CDR3 residues: CASSYVAGWEAFF. CDR3 DNA: TGTGCCAGCAGTTACGTGGCAGGGTGGGAAGCTTTCTTT. The chain links TRBV6-5 to TRBJ1-1; possibly TRBD1 for D (5 bases). This CDR3 spans 13 amino acids. The germline V gene encodes CDR1 MNHEY and CDR2 SVGAGI. V was cut by 2 bases and J by 8 bases, with 12 bases left in between.

J is TRBJ2-3 and V is TRBV4-1; a possible D gene is TRBD2 (5 bases). The germline CDR1 and CDR2 sequences are MGHRA and YSYEKL. CDR3 size: 17 residues. V shed 0 bases and J shed 3 bases, with 16 bases lying between them. CDR3 amino acids: CASSQDSGIRSTDTQYF. In nucleotides, the CDR3 is TGCGCCAGCAGCCAAGACTCCGGGATCCGATCGACAGATACGCAGTATTTT.

The genes are TRBV28 and TRBJ1-1; no clear D gene. The germline CDR1 and CDR2 sequences are MDHEN and SYDVKM. The CDR3 length is 13 residues. The V and J ends lost 3 bases and 6 bases respectively, with 11 bases between them. The CDR3 region is CASSFRTDSEAFF. The DNA of the CDR3 is TGTGCCAGCAGTTTCCGCACGGACTCTGAAGCTTTCTTT. Using reference TRBV28 and TRBJ1-1 for the parts outside the CDR3, the full variable domain is DVKVTQSSRYLVKRTGEKVFLECVQDMDHENMFWYRQDPGLGLRLIYFSYDVKMKEKGDIPEGYSVSREKKERFSLILESASTNQTSMYLCASSFRTDSEAFFGQGTRLTVV.

This sequence joins TRBV5-1 and TRBJ1-1; TRBD1 is a possible D gene (6 bases). The V and J ends lost 0 bases and 5 bases respectively, with 11 bases between them. CDR1 is SGHRS and CDR2 is YFSETQ in the germline V gene. The CDR3 runs 14 residues. The CDR3 is CASSLALGATEAFF. The CDR3 nucleotides are TGCGCCAGCAGCTTGGCTTTGGGGGCTACTGAAGCTTTCTTT.

The J gene is TRBJ1-1, the V gene TRBV19; weak D call: TRBD1 (5 bases). V was clipped by 3 bases and J by 1 base, with 6 bases between them. The CDR3 sequence is 13 residues long. Germline assignment: CDR1 LNHDA and CDR2 SQIVND (reference sequence). CDR3 sequence reads: CASSIQGNTEAFF. CDR3 coding DNA: TGTGCCAGTAGTATTCAGGGGAACACTGAAGCTTTCTTT.

Remarks on this clone: Other DNA sequences within the sample encode an identical CDR3. The chain couples TRBV5-1 to TRBJ2-5; D ambiguous. Per the germline V gene, CDR1 is SGHRS and CDR2 is YFSETQ. V was trimmed by 0 bases and J by 2 bases, leaving 8 bases between them. This CDR3 contains 14 residues. The CDR3 region has the DNA TGCGCCAGCAGCTTGGCCGGCGGTCAAGAGACCCAGTACTTC. This codes for CASSLAGGQETQYF. Full variable domain (rest looked up from reference TRBV5-1 and TRBJ2-5): KAGVTQTPRYLIKTRGQQVTLSCSPISGHRSVSWYQQTPGQGLQFLFEYFSETQRNKGNFPGRFSGRQFSNSRSEMNVSTLELGDSALYLCASSLAGGQETQYFGPGTRLLVL.

The rearrangement uses TRBV5-5 and TRBJ1-2; 7 nucleotides line up with TRBD1. Trimming removed 0 bases from V and 4 bases from J; junction bases left unmatched: 9. There are 16 residues in the CDR3. CDR1 is SGHKS and CDR2 is YYEKEE in the germline V gene (reference sequence). CDR3 coding DNA: TGTGCCAGCAGCTTGGATTTTACCGGGACAGCCTATGGCTACACCTTC. Residues: CASSLDFTGTAYGYTF.

V and J are TRBV19 and TRBJ2-3; 7 bases are shared with TRBD2. The V gene end was trimmed by 1 base and the J gene end by 4 bases; junction bases not matched to a gene: 5. Germline values: CDR1 LNHDA, CDR2 SQIVND (reference sequence). The CDR3 is made up of 15 amino acids. The CDR3 is CASSIGGSVADTQYF. CDR3 coding DNA: TGTGCCAGTAGTATAGGCGGGAGCGTGGCAGATACGCAGTATTTT.